This entry lists 27 T cell receptor beta chains sequenced from one sample in a study of T cell responses to AZD1222 COVID-19 vaccine (TCRdb year 2021). This specimen's time point label, per the study, means: baseline before first vaccination. Library preparation employed the immunoSEQ multiplex PCR assay. The immuneACCESS repertoire file appears here via TCRdb, limited to in-frame rearrangements. These files lack a portion of the clones; in checked studies, under half of the deficit traces to unresolved V genes, and the cause of the others is not known. In all, the sample holds 120,000 to 150,000 clones, and 90% of those were seen once. The top ten hold about 3.5% of the sample. The sample was peripheral blood, taken on day 0 of AZD1222 vaccination. These receptors were taken from an adult in good health.

V gene TRBV27 combines with J gene TRBJ2-3; tentative D call: TRBD1 (6 bases). The CDR3 totals 13 residues. Germline V gene lookup returns CDR1 MNHEY and CDR2 SMNVEV (reference sequence). V was clipped by 8 bases and J by 3 bases, with 12 bases between them. CDR3 protein: CASRTAATDTQYF. CDR3 nucleotide sequence: TGTGCCAGCCGGACAGCTGCGACAGATACGCAGTATTTT.

The chain recombines TRBV18 with TRBJ2-1, with a tentative D call TRBD2 (5 bases). The CDR3 has 17 residues. CDR1 and CDR2 from the germline V gene are KGHSH and LQKENI. Trimming pared 1 base from V and 6 bases from J, leaving 19 bases between. The CDR3 here is CASSPLKDWIASNEQFF. The DNA for the CDR3 is TGTGCCAGCTCACCACTTAAGGACTGGATCGCGTCCAATGAGCAGTTCTTC. The full variable domain, its missing parts supplied by reference TRBV18 and TRBJ2-1, is NAGVMQNPRHLVRRRGQEARLRCSPMKGHSHVYWYRQLPEEGLKFMVYLQKENIIDESGMPKERFSAEFPKEGPSILRIQQVVRGDSAAYFCASSPLKDWIASNEQFFGPGTRLTVL.

The V gene is TRBV3-1 (or the pseudogene TRBV3-2), the J gene TRBJ1-2; TRBD1 is a possible D gene (5 bases). V lost 3 bases and J 9 bases, leaving 11 bases between the germline ends. The germline gives CDR1 LGHDT, CDR2 YNNKEL (reference sequence). The CDR3 runs 12 residues. The CDR3 region is CASSQPQGRYTF. The CDR3 DNA sequence: TGTGCCAGCAGCCAGCCCCAGGGTCGCTACACCTTC.

This clone has only one observation. J is TRBJ2-1 and V is TRBV29-1, with a weak D call TRBD1 (6 bases). The CDR3 is 12 residues long. Germline V gene sequence: CDR1 SQVTM, CDR2 ANQGSEA. V shed 6 bases and J shed 3 bases, with 9 bases lying between them. The CDR3 here is CSVTRGYNEQFF. The CDR3 DNA reads TGCAGCGTGACCAGGGGCTACAATGAGCAGTTCTTC.

The J gene is TRBJ2-2, the V gene TRBV5-4; possible D gene TRBD2, 5 bases. Germline CDR1 reads SGHNT; CDR2 reads YYREEE (reference sequence). The CDR3 totals 17 residues. V was cut by 4 bases and J by 2 bases, with 18 bases left in between. The CDR3 loop reads CASSHNRGATNTGELFF. For the CDR3, the DNA is TGTGCCAGCAGCCATAACCGGGGTGCCACAAACACCGGGGAGCTGTTTTTT.

The gene calls are TRBV10-3 and TRBJ2-3; D call uncertain. CDR3 length: 15 residues. Per the germline V gene, CDR1 is ENHRY and CDR2 is SYGVKD. V was shortened by 6 bases and J by 2 bases, with 15 bases between the two germline ends. The CDR3 loop reads CAISSVAVITDTQYF. In nucleotides, the CDR3 is TGTGCCATCAGCTCCGTCGCGGTGATCACAGATACGCAGTATTTT.

This chain uses TRBV19 with TRBJ1-2; possible D gene TRBD1, 6 bases. Deletions cut 7 bases from V and 7 bases from J, with 16 bases between. The CDR3 length is 13 residues. Germline CDR1 and CDR2: LNHDA and SQIVND (reference sequence). The CDR3 is CASIGGASGGYTF. The CDR3 DNA sequence: TGTGCCAGTATTGGGGGGGCGAGTGGTGGCTACACCTTC.

The chain is built from TRBV7-2 and TRBJ1-2, with D tentatively TRBD1 (5 bases). The V end was cut by 5 bases, the J end by 1 base, with 17 bases between. The CDR3 is 16 amino acids. The germline V gene encodes CDR1 SGHTA and CDR2 FQGNSA. The CDR3 DNA follows: TGTGCCAGCAGCGGGCTTGACAGCGCGCTTAACTATGGCTACACCTTC. It codes for CASSGLDSALNYGYTF.

This clone was detected a few times. This sequence joins TRBV30 and TRBJ1-6; D not certain. This CDR3 has 15 amino acids. The germline gives CDR1 GTSNPN, CDR2 SVGIG (reference sequence). Deletions cut 5 bases from V and 9 bases from J, with 20 bases between. The CDR3 protein is CAWCRLGGASSPLHF. DNA of the CDR3: TGTGCCTGGTGCCGCCTTGGAGGAGCCTCTTCACCCCTCCACTTT.

A single count supports this clone. The gene calls are TRBV7-6 and TRBJ1-2; TRBD1 matches 8 bases. The CDR3 totals 16 residues. The trim removed 5 bases at V and 2 bases at J, leaving 10 bases unmatched. Germline CDR1 SGHVS, CDR2 FNYEAQ. CDR3 in amino acids: CASSTTLDRANYGYTF. The CDR3 DNA sequence: TGTGCCAGCAGCACTACGCTGGACAGGGCGAACTATGGCTACACCTTC.

This chain joins TRBV27 and TRBJ1-2; maybe TRBD1 (6 bases). This CDR3 is built from 15 residues. V dropped 6 bases and J dropped 4 bases, with 18 bases sitting between them. CDR1 is MNHEY, CDR2 SMNVEV, per germline (reference sequence). CDR3 protein: CASSTSPGTFYGYTF. CDR3 coding DNA: TGTGCCAGCAGCACCTCTCCCGGGACATTCTATGGCTACACCTTC.

DNA of the CDR3: TGTGCCAGCAGCTTAGGTGGGACTACCAAAGAGACCCAGTACTTC. Protein sequence: CASSLGGTTKETQYF. The chain carries TRBV11-2 and TRBJ2-5; TRBD2 agrees at 7 bases. Germline CDR1 is SGHAT and CDR2 is FQNNGV. The CDR3 length is 15 residues. With 1 base clipped from V and 3 bases from J, the junction kept 5 bases outside the gene matches.

The V and J genes are TRBV19 and TRBJ2-7, with 7 bases that match TRBD1. Germline assignment: CDR1 LNHDA and CDR2 SQIVND (reference sequence). After removal of 7 bases from V and 0 bases from J, the junction contained 6 bases not matched to a gene. This CDR3 region has 14 residues. The CDR3 spells CASNDRESSYEQYF. CDR3 DNA: TGTGCCAGTAACGACAGGGAAAGCTCCTACGAGCAGTACTTC.

The V and J genes are TRBV6-4 and TRBJ1-4; D not resolved. The germline V gene has CDR1 MRHNA and CDR2 SNTAGT. V was pared by 4 bases and J by 4 bases, with 13 bases between. The CDR3 runs 15 residues. CDR3 in amino acids: CASSAPGAGNEKLFF. The DNA of the CDR3 is TGTGCCAGCAGTGCCCCGGGCGCTGGTAATGAAAAACTGTTTTTT.

A single count supports this clone. The rearrangement joins TRBV19 to TRBJ2-7; 7 bases agree with TRBD2. The CDR3 is 14 amino acids. Germline V gene data show CDR1 as LNHDA and CDR2 as SQIVND (reference sequence). J gave up 6 bases and V 4 bases, and 9 bases lay outside the gene matches. For the CDR3, the DNA is TGTGCCAGTAGTAGTGGCGGGAGAAGACCCGAGCAGTACTTC. Translation: CASSSGGRRPEQYF.

The chain couples TRBV30 to TRBJ1-2; D is uncertain. The V gene lost 4 bases and the J gene lost 2 bases, with 14 bases spanning the gap. The CDR3 extends over 14 amino acids. The germline gives CDR1 GTSNPN, CDR2 SVGIG (reference sequence). The DNA of the CDR3 is TGTGCCTGGACCGCGCAAGGACGGAACTATGGCTACACCTTC. Its protein product is CAWTAQGRNYGYTF.

V and J are TRBV14 and TRBJ1-1; D is perhaps TRBD1 (5 bases). Trimming took off 0 bases at V and 4 bases at J, with 12 bases between the two ends. Looked up from germline, CDR1 is SGHDN and CDR2 is FVKESK. This CDR3 is 15 amino acids long. CDR3 DNA: TGTGCCAGCAGCCAAGAGGGCGGGGGGGTCACTGAAGCTTTCTTT. It encodes CASSQEGGGVTEAFF. The entire variable domain, with the rest obtained from reference TRBV14 and TRBJ1-1, is as follows: EAGVTQFPSHSVIEKGQTVTLRCDPISGHDNLYWYRRVMGKEIKFLLHFVKESKQDESGMPNNRFLAERTGGTYSTLKVQPAELEDSGVYFCASSQEGGGVTEAFFGQGTRLTVV.

This rearrangement joins TRBV3-1 (or the pseudogene TRBV3-2) to TRBJ1-2; TRBD1 agrees at 8 bases. The CDR3 loop spans 14 amino acids. V lost 4 bases and J lost 8; bases outside the gene matches: 9. Germline-derived CDR1 and CDR2 are LGHDT and YNNKEL (reference sequence). The DNA of the CDR3 is TGTGCCAGCAGCCCAACAGGGGGGGGGCGCGGCTACACCTTC. As protein: CASSPTGGGRGYTF.

The V and J genes are TRBV5-6 and TRBJ1-2; D not certain. Trimming removed 1 base from V and 4 bases from J, with 11 bases in between. Germline CDR1 SGHDT, CDR2 YYEEEE. The CDR3 length is 14 residues. The CDR3 DNA reads as TGTGCCAGCAGCTTGAACAGACTCCCCTATGGCTACACCTTC. Translated, it gives CASSLNRLPYGYTF.

This chain joins TRBV5-6 and TRBJ2-1; unclear D gene. The length of the CDR3 is 15 residues. Trimming pared 0 bases from V and 0 bases from J, leaving 7 bases between. CDR1 is SGHDT and CDR2 is YYEEEE in the germline V gene. The CDR3 region has the DNA TGTGCCAGCAGCTTGGGCGGTACCTCCTACAATGAGCAGTTCTTC. As protein: CASSLGGTSYNEQFF.

This clone appeared a few times. The sample contains more than one DNA sequence encoding this CDR3. This sequence joins TRBV12-3 or TRBV12-4 and TRBJ2-3; no firm D call. The CDR3 consists of 12 residues. V lost 3 bases and J lost 3, with 4 bases in between. The CDR3 DNA reads as TGTGCCAGCAGTTTCCGGACAGATACGCAGTATTTT. This translates into CASSFRTDTQYF.

This chain connects TRBV9 to TRBJ2-7; 8 positions agree with TRBD1. In germline, CDR1 is SGDLS, CDR2 YYNGEE. CDR3 size: 14 residues. After removal of 3 bases from V and 4 bases from J, the junction contained 6 bases not matched to a gene. The DNA for the CDR3 is TGTGCCAGCAGCGGACGGGACAGGCCATACGAGCAGTACTTC. It codes for CASSGRDRPYEQYF. The variable domain in full, with the rest retrieved from reference TRBV9 and TRBJ2-7, is DSGVTQTPKHLITATGQRVTLRCSPRSGDLSVYWYQQSLDQGLQFLIQYYNGEERAKGNILERFSAQQFPDLHSELNLSSLELGDSALYFCASSGRDRPYEQYFGPGTRLTVT.

Details on this clone: The junction departs from the called germline gene at one end, perhaps through a read error. The gene calls are TRBV3-1 (or the pseudogene TRBV3-2) and TRBJ1-1; D not resolved. The CDR3 is 13 amino acids. In germline, CDR1 is LGHDT, CDR2 YNNKEL (reference sequence). CDR3 protein: CASSQGGNAEAFF. The CDR3 nucleotides are TGTGCCAGCAGCCAAGGAGGGAACGCTGAAGCTTTCTTT.

This chain connects TRBV11-3 to TRBJ1-4; 9 bases match TRBD1. This CDR3 comprises 17 residues. After removal of 5 bases from V and 8 bases from J, the junction contained 15 bases not matched to a gene. Germline V gives CDR1 SGHNT, CDR2 YENEEA. CDR3 residues: CASSLRTGAGWGEKLFF. Here the CDR3 DNA reads TGTGCCAGCAGCCTTCGGACAGGGGCAGGTTGGGGGGAAAAACTGTTTTTT.

The chain links TRBV19 to TRBJ1-1; 7 bases align to TRBD1. The V gene end was trimmed by 3 bases and the J gene end by 0 bases; junction bases not matched to a gene: 16. The length of the CDR3 is 19 residues. CDR1 and CDR2 from the germline V gene are LNHDA and SQIVND (reference sequence). CDR3 coding DNA: TGTGCCAGTAGTATCGATTCCCGGACAGGTCGGAGCATGAACACTGAAGCTTTCTTT. It yields the protein CASSIDSRTGRSMNTEAFF.

The chain couples TRBV7-6 to TRBJ1-4; 7 bases are a match to TRBD1. This CDR3 region has 14 residues. V shed 5 bases, J shed 5 bases, and the junction held 5 bases outside the gene matches. CDR1 SGHVS and CDR2 FNYEAQ come from the germline V gene. CDR3 nucleotide sequence: TGTGCCAGCAGCCCCGGGACAGCGAATGAAAAACTGTTTTTT. Protein sequence: CASSPGTANEKLFF.

This clone was counted a single time. The genes are TRBV27 and TRBJ2-1, with 12 positions matching TRBD2. J lost 6 bases, V lost 4 bases, and 4 bases had no gene match. The CDR3 is 15 amino acids. The germline gives CDR1 MNHEY, CDR2 SMNVEV (reference sequence). In nucleotides, the CDR3 is TGTGCCAGCAGTTCGACTAGCGGGAGCCCCAATGAGCAGTTCTTC. Amino acid sequence: CASSSTSGSPNEQFF.